Sequencing of this T cell receptor (beta chain) was carried out in a study of post-analysis software for immune sequencing data. Looking at the study overall: Included among the disease courses, which were recorded for the cohort, were relapsing-remitting, secondary progressive and progressive-relapsing multiple sclerosis.

Study conclusions and caveats: Samples prepared in the same batch strongly co-clustered by F measure. Included in a set of a handful of TRBV segments more frequent in patients than controls were TRBV5-6, TRBV5-1 and TRBV20-1.

TCR beta libraries were prepared from cDNA with unique molecular identifiers. TCRdb analysed the PCR reads with MiXCR anew, one entry per CDR3 protein. The data show 740,000 or so distinct CDR3 sequences, with under 70% seen just once and over 4% held by the top ten. The CDR3 is made up of 13 amino acids. CDR1 and CDR2 from the germline V gene are MNHNY and SVGAGI (reference sequence). The trim removed 7 bases at V and 2 bases at J, leaving 4 bases unmatched. This clonotype has a handful of counts. What it binds is unknown. The chain joins TRBV6-6 to TRBJ1-1; TRBD1 matches at 7 bases. The source is a girl aged 5-17 years with multiple sclerosis. The sample taken for sequencing was blood. As DNA, the CDR3 is TGTGCCAGCACTACAGGGGACAACACTGAAGCTTTCTTT. Translating gives CASTTGDNTEAFF.